The clone carrying this TCR beta chain was recorded many times. Germline V CDR1 and CDR2: SQVTM, ANQGSEA. V gave up 1 base and J gave up 2 bases; unmatched junction bases: 6. This CDR3 has 15 amino acids. Relying on iRepertoire HTBI primers and Arm-PCR of CDR3 regions, the team built TCR beta libraries. Via MiXCR, TCRdb re-called the multiplex PCR reads, giving one row per CDR3 protein. Of 200,000 to 250,000 distinct CDR3 sequences in the sample, around a fifth were seen once. Time point specified: newly diagnosed GD, antithyroid drugs for less than 3 months. The TCR library was made from RNA that had been extracted from PBMCs in TRIzol. The peripheral blood volume drawn was roughly 8.7 milliliters, and it was collected into EDTA tubes. This record comes from a study of regulatory T cells in long-lasting Graves disease. In addition, the sample was reused for a study of T cells in Graves' hyperthyroidism and ophthalmopathy. Turning to that study: An absence of ophthalmopathy progression within 18 months meant stable Graves' hyperthyroidism. TCR CDR3 regions were first amplified by RT-PCR with HTBI primers.

This TCR came from a woman aged 25-40 years with Graves disease. The specimen was peripheral blood mononuclear cells (PBMCs), collected at new diagnosis, from a patient treated with antithyroid drugs. The V call is TRBV29-1, the J call TRBJ2-7; 9 bases fit TRBD1. The CDR3 spells CSVEVDRGRAYEQYF. The CDR3 DNA reads TGCAGCGTTGAAGTGGACAGGGGTCGAGCCTACGAGCAGTACTTC.